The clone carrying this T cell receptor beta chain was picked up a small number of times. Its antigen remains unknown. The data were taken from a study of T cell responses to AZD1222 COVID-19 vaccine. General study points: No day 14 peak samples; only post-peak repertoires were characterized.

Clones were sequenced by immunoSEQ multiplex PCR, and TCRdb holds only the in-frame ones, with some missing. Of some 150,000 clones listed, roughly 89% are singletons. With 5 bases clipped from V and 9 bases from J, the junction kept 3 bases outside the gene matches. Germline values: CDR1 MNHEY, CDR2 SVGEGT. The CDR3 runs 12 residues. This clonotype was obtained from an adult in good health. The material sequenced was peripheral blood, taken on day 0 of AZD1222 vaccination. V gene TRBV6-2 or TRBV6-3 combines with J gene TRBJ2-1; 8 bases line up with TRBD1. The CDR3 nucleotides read TGTGCCAGCAGTCACAGGGGGAGTGAGCAGTTCTTC. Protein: CASSHRGSEQFF.